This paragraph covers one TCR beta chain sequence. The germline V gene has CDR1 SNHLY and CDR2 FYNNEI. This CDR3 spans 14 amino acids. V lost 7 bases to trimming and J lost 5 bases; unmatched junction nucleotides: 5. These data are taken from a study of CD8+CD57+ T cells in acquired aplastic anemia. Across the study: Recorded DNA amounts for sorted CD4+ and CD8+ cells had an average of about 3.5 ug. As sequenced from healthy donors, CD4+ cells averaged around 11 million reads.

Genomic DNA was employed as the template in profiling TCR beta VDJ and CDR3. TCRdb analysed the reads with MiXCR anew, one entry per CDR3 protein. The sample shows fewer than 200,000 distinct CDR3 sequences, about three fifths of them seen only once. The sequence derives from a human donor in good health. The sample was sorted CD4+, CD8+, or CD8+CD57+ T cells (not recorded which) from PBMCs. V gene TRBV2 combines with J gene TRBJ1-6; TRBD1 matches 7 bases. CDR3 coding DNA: TGTGCCAGCAAGATAGGACAGGATAATTCACCCCTCCACTTT. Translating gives CASKIGQDNSPLHF.